This T cell receptor beta chain was identified during a study of shared clonotypes between healthy human individuals. Comments on this clone: Antigen unknown.

V dropped 3 bases and J dropped 4 bases, with 7 bases sitting between them. The germline CDR1 and CDR2 sequences are MNHEY and SMNVEV (reference sequence). The CDR3 consists of 12 residues. Only in-frame clones appear in the TCRdb table, and some are missing; sequencing was by immunoSEQ multiplex PCR. This sample has about 1.1 million clones, with about 80% found just once. Study results and caveats: Donor scarcity curtailed the genetic and exposure-history diversity represented herein. Even with large depth, rarefaction showed that sorted-subset sequencing was incomplete. The naive CD4 repertoires of several donors were compared, and approximately 5% of clonotypes were shared. Sampling used blood alone; tissue repertoires probably differ.

V usage is TRBV27 and J usage is TRBJ2-7; unclear D gene. The clonotype comes from a man between 18 and 29 years old in good health. Some clones in this sample may be carry-over from other donors' samples. Sequencing was performed on memory CD4+ T cells from PBMCs. Subset: CD45RA-negative fraction. Here the CDR3 reads CASSLIGYEQYF. CDR3 DNA: TGTGCCAGCAGTTTGATAGGGTACGAGCAGTACTTC.